The 26 T cell receptor beta chains in this list originate from one sample, sequenced in a study of blood T cell repertoires in COVID-19. TCRdb's copy holds only in-frame clones and misses some; the assay was immunoSEQ multiplex PCR. The sample consists of under 150,000 clones, under 90% of them appearing once. The source material was peripheral blood. The origin of the receptors is a woman between 55 and 75 years old with active or convalescent COVID-19.

This clone appeared once. The CDR3 DNA reads TGCGCCAGCAGCTTGGAAGCGCAAACAGATACGCAGTATTTT. This translates into CASSLEAQTDTQYF. The chain joins TRBV5-1 to TRBJ2-3, with D unclear. The CDR3 loop spans 14 amino acids. Trimming removed 0 bases at V and 3 bases at J, with 8 bases between. In germline, CDR1 is SGHRS, CDR2 YFSETQ.

The chain uses TRBV7-8 and TRBJ1-1, with D hard to call. Germline assignment: CDR1 SGHVS and CDR2 FQNEAQ. V lost 2 bases, J lost 1 base, and 14 bases lay in between. CDR3 length: 16 amino acids. The CDR3 is CASSLQRPRENTEAFF. CDR3 in DNA: TGTGCCAGCAGCTTACAACGACCGAGGGAGAACACTGAAGCTTTCTTT.

The rearrangement links TRBV10-1 to TRBJ1-1; D is unresolved. The germline V and J ends were trimmed by 3 bases and 1 base, with 3 bases remaining between them. Germline CDR1 WNHNN, CDR2 SYGVQD (reference sequence). The CDR3 spans 12 residues. CDR3 nucleotides: TGCGCCAGCAGTGACCAGAACACTGAAGCTTTCTTT. Translated, it gives CASSDQNTEAFF.

The chain has TRBV10-3 and TRBJ1-4; 7 bases agree with TRBD1. Trimming removed 2 bases from V and 1 base from J; junction bases left unmatched: 4. Germline V lookup: CDR1 ENHRY, CDR2 SYGVKD. The CDR3 is made up of 16 amino acids. CDR3 sequence reads: CAISETRQGTNEKLFF. The CDR3 bases are TGTGCCATCAGTGAGACCCGACAGGGAACTAATGAAAAACTGTTTTTT.

The chain combines TRBV5-1 with TRBJ2-1, with 10 bases that match TRBD1. The V segment lost 4 bases and the J segment 8 bases; nucleotides outside the gene matches: 9. Germline-derived CDR1 and CDR2 are SGHRS and YFSETQ. The CDR3 has 15 residues. The CDR3 spells CASSPRDRGKDEQFF. DNA of the CDR3: TGCGCCAGCAGCCCTCGGGACAGGGGAAAGGATGAGCAGTTCTTC.

The chain joins TRBV5-6 to TRBJ1-2; 8 positions agree with TRBD1. Germline assignment: CDR1 SGHDT and CDR2 YYEEEE. After removal of 2 bases from V and 5 bases from J, the junction contained 5 bases not matched to a gene. The CDR3 is made up of 14 amino acids. CDR3 sequence: CASSFPTGDYGYTF. Written as DNA, the CDR3 is TGTGCCAGCAGCTTCCCGACAGGGGATTATGGCTACACCTTC.

This chain connects TRBV5-5 to TRBJ2-5; D ambiguous. The ends were cut back, 0 bases at V and 1 base at J, with 7 bases in the middle. Germline CDR1 and CDR2: SGHKS and YYEKEE (reference sequence). The CDR3 runs to 14 residues. The DNA for the CDR3 is TGTGCCAGCAGCTTGGGACACTCCCAAGAGACCCAGTACTTC. Translating gives CASSLGHSQETQYF. Full variable domain (outside the CDR3, taken from reference TRBV5-5 and TRBJ2-5): DAGVTQSPTHLIKTRGQQVTLRCSPISGHKSVSWYQQVLGQGPQFIFQYYEKEERGRGNFPDRFSARQFPNYSSELNVNALLLGDSALYLCASSLGHSQETQYFGPGTRLLVL.

CDR3 in DNA: TGCAGTGCTAGTACAGGGGGCCGACTAGCGGGAGGTTGGGAGACCCAGTACTTC. It codes for CSASTGGRLAGGWETQYF. This sequence joins TRBV20-1 and TRBJ2-5; 13 nucleotides match TRBD2. CDR1 and CDR2 from the germline V gene are DFQATT and SNEGSKA (reference sequence). The V segment lost 3 bases and the J segment 5 bases; nucleotides outside the gene matches: 15. This CDR3 is built from 18 residues.

In this sample, this clone turned up once. The chain has TRBV11-2 and TRBJ1-6; a weak D match, TRBD1 (6 bases). The CDR3 has 16 amino acids. Germline loops: CDR1 SGHAT, CDR2 FQNNGV. With 6 bases removed from V and 2 bases from J, the gap between germline ends came to 14 bases. The CDR3 nucleotides read TGTGCCAGCAGACCCCTACAGGGTCCCTATAATTCACCCCTCCACTTT. Protein: CASRPLQGPYNSPLHF.

The chain employs TRBV30 and TRBJ2-7; TRBD2 agrees at 8 bases. With V trimmed by 7 bases and J by 6 bases, 17 bases remained unmatched. This CDR3 comprises 15 residues. CDR1 GTSNPN and CDR2 SVGIG come from the germline V gene (reference sequence). CDR3: CASLAGSGVFGEQYF. In DNA form, the CDR3 reads TGTGCCTCCTTGGCAGGTAGCGGGGTCTTCGGCGAGCAGTACTTC.

This clone was counted a single time. J is TRBJ1-6 and V is TRBV27, with D maybe TRBD1 (5 bases). Germline-derived CDR1 and CDR2 are MNHEY and SMNVEV (reference sequence). Trimming took off 6 bases at V and 9 bases at J, with 18 bases between the two ends. This CDR3 contains 15 residues. The CDR3 DNA follows: TGTGCCAGCAGCACACCCCAAGGGGCCTCTTCACCCCTCCACTTT. Its translation: CASSTPQGASSPLHF.

The chain uses TRBV27 and TRBJ2-1; 7 bases fit TRBD2. The CDR3 consists of 16 residues. Germline V lookup: CDR1 MNHEY, CDR2 SMNVEV (reference sequence). Trimming removed 5 bases from V and 2 bases from J; junction bases left unmatched: 9. CDR3 DNA: TGTGCCAGCAGTCCCCGGGCGGGGGAGACCTACAATGAGCAGTTCTTC. As protein: CASSPRAGETYNEQFF.

The CDR3: CASSLFEGQGYTF. CDR3 nucleotide sequence: TGTGCCAGCAGTTTATTCGAGGGCCAGGGCTACACCTTC. The chain joins TRBV28 to TRBJ1-2; D is uncertain. CDR3 size: 13 residues. Trimming took off 1 base at V and 8 bases at J, with 11 bases between the two ends. Germline V gives CDR1 MDHEN, CDR2 SYDVKM.

J is TRBJ2-4 and V is TRBV28; unclear D gene. Germline V gene data show CDR1 as MDHEN and CDR2 as SYDVKM. This CDR3 spans 15 amino acids. V lost 3 bases and J lost 0, with 9 bases in between. CDR3 DNA: TGTGCCAGCAGTTTGAACAGTTTAGCCAAAAACATTCAGTACTTC. Its protein product is CASSLNSLAKNIQYF.

The chain has TRBV28 and TRBJ1-5, with 10 bases lining up with TRBD1. Trimming cost V 2 bases and J 3 bases; bases outside gene matches: 4. From germline, CDR1 is MDHEN and CDR2 SYDVKM. The CDR3 extends over 16 amino acids. The CDR3 nucleotides are TGTGCCAGCAGTTTAACGGGACAGGGGAACAATCAGCCCCAGCATTTT. This gives the protein CASSLTGQGNNQPQHF.

The gene calls are TRBV3-1 (or the pseudogene TRBV3-2) and TRBJ2-1; 7 bases line up with TRBD2. From germline, CDR1 is LGHDT and CDR2 YNNKEL (reference sequence). The CDR3 runs 16 residues. V shed 0 bases and J 0 bases; nucleotides not matched to a gene: 2. CDR3 nucleotides: TGTGCCAGCAGCCAAGAGGGGGGGAGCTCCTACAATGAGCAGTTCTTC. It translates to CASSQEGGSSYNEQFF.

The rearrangement links TRBV5-1 to TRBJ2-7; TRBD1 might be the D (5 bases). CDR3 length equals 14 residues. CDR1 SGHRS and CDR2 YFSETQ come from the germline V gene. V was clipped by 7 bases and J by 5 bases, with 19 bases between them. The CDR3 reads CASFRAPGADEQYF. In DNA form, the CDR3 reads TGCGCCAGCTTCAGGGCTCCCGGAGCCGACGAGCAGTACTTC.

The V gene is TRBV28, the J gene TRBJ2-7, with 12 bases lining up with TRBD2. J was trimmed by 3 bases and V by 5 bases; bases with no gene match: 14. CDR1 MDHEN and CDR2 SYDVKM come from the germline V gene. CDR3 length equals 18 residues. CDR3: CASSQPTSGSELNYEQYF. CDR3 coding DNA: TGTGCCAGCAGTCAACCGACTAGCGGGAGCGAATTGAACTACGAGCAGTACTTC.

The genes are TRBV28 and TRBJ2-5; 8 positions match TRBD1. V lost 3 bases to trimming and J lost 2 bases; unmatched junction nucleotides: 2. Germline loops: CDR1 MDHEN, CDR2 SYDVKM. CDR3 length: 14 amino acids. The CDR3 here is CASSLTGEQETQYF. The CDR3 region has the DNA TGTGCCAGCAGTTTGACAGGGGAGCAAGAGACCCAGTACTTC.

V usage is TRBV6-2 or TRBV6-3 and J usage is TRBJ2-7; TRBD1 matches at 7 bases. The CDR3 has 12 amino acids. The germline gives CDR1 MNHEY, CDR2 SVGEGT. After removal of 6 bases from V and 5 bases from J, the junction contained 4 bases not matched to a gene. The CDR3 DNA is TGTGCCAGCAGCCTCGACAGGGACGAGCAGTACTTC. The encoded protein is CASSLDRDEQYF.

This clone was observed once. The CDR3 sequence: CASSPLLGAESTEAFF. In nucleotides, the CDR3 is TGTGCCAGCTCACCTTTGTTGGGGGCGGAATCCACTGAAGCTTTCTTT. The chain uses TRBV18 and TRBJ1-1; a possible D gene is TRBD1 (6 bases). Trimming left V 3 bases short and J 4 bases short, with 18 bases between. The CDR3 totals 16 residues. Germline V CDR1 and CDR2: KGHSH, LQKENI.

The V and J genes are TRBV5-1 and TRBJ2-3; 13 bases map to TRBD2. Germline trimming cut 3 bases from V and 5 bases from J; bases unmatched to any gene: 6. Germline CDR1 SGHRS, CDR2 YFSETQ. The CDR3 loop spans 16 amino acids. CDR3 bases: TGCGCCAGCAGCTCCGGACTAGCGGGAGTAAGAGATACGCAGTATTTT. Protein: CASSSGLAGVRDTQYF.

This sequence joins TRBV19 and TRBJ2-3, with 7 bases lining up with TRBD2. Germline V gene sequence: CDR1 LNHDA, CDR2 SQIVND (reference sequence). The ends lost 4 bases at V and 1 base at J; junction bases unmatched: 17. The CDR3 runs to 19 residues. The CDR3 nucleotides read TGTGCCAGTAGTACTCTCGCAGAGGGGACTACAATTGGCACAGATACGCAGTATTTT. Residues: CASSTLAEGTTIGTDTQYF.

The chain links TRBV11-2 to TRBJ2-1; 10 nucleotides agree with TRBD2. Germline V CDR1 and CDR2: SGHAT, FQNNGV. V shed 1 base, J shed 7 bases, and the junction held 4 bases outside the gene matches. The CDR3 extends over 15 amino acids. DNA of the CDR3: TGTGCCAGCAGCTTAGGGGTTAGCGGGGGGAATGAGCAGTTCTTC. Translating it yields CASSLGVSGGNEQFF. Drawing the rest from reference TRBV11-2 and TRBJ2-1, the complete variable domain is EAGVAQSPRYKIIEKRQSVAFWCNPISGHATLYWYQQILGQGPKLLIQFQNNGVVDDSQLPKDRFSAERLKGVDSTLKIQPAKLEDSAVYLCASSLGVSGGNEQFFGPGTRLTVL.

The chain links TRBV27 to TRBJ2-3, with 8 bases aligning to TRBD1. The V segment lost 6 bases and the J segment 6 bases; nucleotides outside the gene matches: 8. Looked up from germline, CDR1 is MNHEY and CDR2 is SMNVEV (reference sequence). The CDR3 spans 14 residues. The CDR3 protein is CASRKTGVRDTQYF. The CDR3 coding sequence is TGTGCCAGCAGAAAGACAGGGGTCCGTGATACGCAGTATTTT.

The chain recombines TRBV24-1 with TRBJ2-3; weak D call: TRBD1 (8 bases). This CDR3 contains 16 residues. Germline V gives CDR1 KGHDR, CDR2 SFDVKD. Deletions cut 5 bases from V and 5 bases from J, with 19 bases between. CDR3 sequence (DNA): TGTGCCACCAGTGGACGGACAGGGAGGGATTTAGATACGCAGTATTTT. Protein product: CATSGRTGRDLDTQYF.